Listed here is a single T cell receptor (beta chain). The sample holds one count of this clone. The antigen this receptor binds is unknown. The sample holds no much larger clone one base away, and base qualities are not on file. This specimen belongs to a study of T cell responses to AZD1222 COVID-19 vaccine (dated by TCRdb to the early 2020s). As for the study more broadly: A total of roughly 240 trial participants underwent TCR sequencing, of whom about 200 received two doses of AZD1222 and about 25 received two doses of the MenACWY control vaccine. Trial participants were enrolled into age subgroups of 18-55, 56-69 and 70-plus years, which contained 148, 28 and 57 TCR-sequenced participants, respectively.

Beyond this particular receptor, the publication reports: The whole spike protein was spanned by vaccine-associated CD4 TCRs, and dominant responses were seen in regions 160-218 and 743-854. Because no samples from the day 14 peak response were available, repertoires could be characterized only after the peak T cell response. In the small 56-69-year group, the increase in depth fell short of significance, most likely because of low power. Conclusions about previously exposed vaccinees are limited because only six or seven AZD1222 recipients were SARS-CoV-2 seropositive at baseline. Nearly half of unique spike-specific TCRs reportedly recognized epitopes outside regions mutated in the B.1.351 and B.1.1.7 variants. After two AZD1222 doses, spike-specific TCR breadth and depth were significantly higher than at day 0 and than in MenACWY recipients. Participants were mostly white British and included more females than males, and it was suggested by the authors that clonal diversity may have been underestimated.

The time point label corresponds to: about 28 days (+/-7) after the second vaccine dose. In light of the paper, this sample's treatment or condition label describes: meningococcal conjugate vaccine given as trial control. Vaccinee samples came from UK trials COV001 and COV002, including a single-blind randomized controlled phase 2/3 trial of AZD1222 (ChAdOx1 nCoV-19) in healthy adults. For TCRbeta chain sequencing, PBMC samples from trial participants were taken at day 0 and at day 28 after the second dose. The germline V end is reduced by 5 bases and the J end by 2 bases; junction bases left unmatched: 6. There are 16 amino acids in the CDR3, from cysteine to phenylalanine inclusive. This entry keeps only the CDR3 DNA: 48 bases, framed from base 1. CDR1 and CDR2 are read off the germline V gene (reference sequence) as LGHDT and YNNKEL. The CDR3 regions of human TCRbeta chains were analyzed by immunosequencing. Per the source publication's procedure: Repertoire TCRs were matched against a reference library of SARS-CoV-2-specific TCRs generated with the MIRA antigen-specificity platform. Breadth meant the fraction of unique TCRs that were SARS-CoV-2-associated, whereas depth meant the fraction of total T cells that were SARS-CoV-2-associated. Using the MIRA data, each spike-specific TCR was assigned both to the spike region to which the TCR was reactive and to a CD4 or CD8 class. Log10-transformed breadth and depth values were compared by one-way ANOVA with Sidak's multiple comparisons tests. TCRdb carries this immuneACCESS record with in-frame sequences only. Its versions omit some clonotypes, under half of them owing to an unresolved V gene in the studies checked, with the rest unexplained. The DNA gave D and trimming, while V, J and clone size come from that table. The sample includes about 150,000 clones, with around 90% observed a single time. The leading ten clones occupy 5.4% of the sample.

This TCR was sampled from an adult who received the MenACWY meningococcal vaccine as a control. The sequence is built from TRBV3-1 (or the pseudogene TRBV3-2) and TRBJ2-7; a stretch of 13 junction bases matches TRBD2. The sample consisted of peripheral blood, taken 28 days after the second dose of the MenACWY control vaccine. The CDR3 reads CASSTRLAGGPYEQYF. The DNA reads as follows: TGTGCCAGCAGCACCCGACTAGCGGGAGGTCCCTACGAGCAGTACTTC.